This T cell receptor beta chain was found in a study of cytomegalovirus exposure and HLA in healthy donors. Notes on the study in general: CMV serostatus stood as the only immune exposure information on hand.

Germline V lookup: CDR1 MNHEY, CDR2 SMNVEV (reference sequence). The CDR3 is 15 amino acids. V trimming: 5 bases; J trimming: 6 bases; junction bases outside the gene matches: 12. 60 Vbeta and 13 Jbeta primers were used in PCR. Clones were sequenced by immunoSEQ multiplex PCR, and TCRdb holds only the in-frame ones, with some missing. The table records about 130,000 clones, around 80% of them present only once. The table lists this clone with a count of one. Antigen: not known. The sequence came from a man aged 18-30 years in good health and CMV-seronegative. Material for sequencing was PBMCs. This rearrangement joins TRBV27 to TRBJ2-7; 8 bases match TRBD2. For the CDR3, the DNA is TGTGCCAGCAGTAAAATTAGCGGGACTTTTCGCGAGCAGTACGTC. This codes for CASSKISGTFREQYV.